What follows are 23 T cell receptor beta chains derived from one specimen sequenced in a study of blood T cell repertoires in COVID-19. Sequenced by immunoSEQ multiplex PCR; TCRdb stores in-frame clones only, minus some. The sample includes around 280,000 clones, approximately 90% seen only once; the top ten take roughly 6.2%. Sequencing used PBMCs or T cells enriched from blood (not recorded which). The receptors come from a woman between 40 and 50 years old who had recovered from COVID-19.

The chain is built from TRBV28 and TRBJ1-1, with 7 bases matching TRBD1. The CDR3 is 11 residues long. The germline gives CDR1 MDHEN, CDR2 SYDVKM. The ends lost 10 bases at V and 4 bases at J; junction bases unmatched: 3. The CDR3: CATYRGTEAFF. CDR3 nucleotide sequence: TGTGCCACGTACAGGGGCACTGAAGCTTTCTTT.

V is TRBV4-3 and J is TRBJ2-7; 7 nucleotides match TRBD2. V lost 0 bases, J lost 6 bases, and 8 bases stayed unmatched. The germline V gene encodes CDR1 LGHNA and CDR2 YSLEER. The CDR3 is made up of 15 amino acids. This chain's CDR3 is CASSQDWTRDSEQYF. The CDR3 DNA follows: TGCGCCAGCAGCCAAGATTGGACTAGAGATTCCGAGCAGTACTTC.

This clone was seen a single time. The CDR3 region is CASGGLAGRNEQFF. The CDR3 nucleotides read TGTGCCAGCGGGGGACTAGCGGGTCGCAATGAGCAGTTCTTC. The rearrangement joins TRBV6-5 to TRBJ2-1, with 12 bases identical to TRBD2. The length of the CDR3 is 14 residues. J was trimmed by 6 bases and V by 8 bases; bases with no gene match: 5. Germline lookup yields CDR1 MNHEY and CDR2 SVGAGI.

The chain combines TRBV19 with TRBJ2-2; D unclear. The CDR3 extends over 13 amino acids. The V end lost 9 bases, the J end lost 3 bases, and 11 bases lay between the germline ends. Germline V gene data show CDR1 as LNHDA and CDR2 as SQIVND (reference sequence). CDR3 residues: CASRSGYTGELFF. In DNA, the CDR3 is TGTGCCAGCCGCTCAGGATACACCGGGGAGCTGTTTTTT.

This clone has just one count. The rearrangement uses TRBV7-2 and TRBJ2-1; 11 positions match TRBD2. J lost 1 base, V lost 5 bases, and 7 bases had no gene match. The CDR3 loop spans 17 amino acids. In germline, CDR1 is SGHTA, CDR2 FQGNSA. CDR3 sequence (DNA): TGTGCCAGCAGCCCGCGGGGACTAGCGGAGTCCTACAATGAGCAGTTCTTC. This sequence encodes CASSPRGLAESYNEQFF.

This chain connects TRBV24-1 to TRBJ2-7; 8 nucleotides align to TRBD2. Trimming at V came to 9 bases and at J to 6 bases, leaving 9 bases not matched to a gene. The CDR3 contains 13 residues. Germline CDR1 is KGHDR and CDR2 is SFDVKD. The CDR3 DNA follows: TGTGCCACCGGGGCGGGAGGACCCGGCGAGCAGTACTTC. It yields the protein CATGAGGPGEQYF.

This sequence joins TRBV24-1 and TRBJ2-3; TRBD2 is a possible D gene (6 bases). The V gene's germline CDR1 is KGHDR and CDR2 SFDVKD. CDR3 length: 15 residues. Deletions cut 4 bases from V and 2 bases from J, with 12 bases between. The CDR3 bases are TGTGCCACCAGTGACACGGGACTTTTCACAGATACGCAGTATTTT. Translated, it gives CATSDTGLFTDTQYF.

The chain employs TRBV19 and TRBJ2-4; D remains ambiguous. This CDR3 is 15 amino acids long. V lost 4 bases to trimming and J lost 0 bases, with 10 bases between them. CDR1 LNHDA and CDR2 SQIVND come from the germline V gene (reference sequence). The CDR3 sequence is CASSNRVSAKNIQYF. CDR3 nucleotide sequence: TGTGCCAGTAGTAACCGGGTTTCAGCCAAAAACATTCAGTACTTC. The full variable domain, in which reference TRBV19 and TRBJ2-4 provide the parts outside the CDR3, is DGGITQSPKYLFRKEGQNVTLSCEQNLNHDAMYWYRQDPGQGLRLIYYSQIVNDFQKGDIAEGYSVSREKKESFPLTVTSAQKNPTAFYLCASSNRVSAKNIQYFGAGTRLSVL.

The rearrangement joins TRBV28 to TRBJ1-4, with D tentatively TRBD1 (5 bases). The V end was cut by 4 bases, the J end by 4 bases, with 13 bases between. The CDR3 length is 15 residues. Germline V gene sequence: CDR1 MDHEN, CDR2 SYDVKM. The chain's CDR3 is CASSSQGPLNEKLFF. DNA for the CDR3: TGTGCCAGCAGTTCGCAGGGTCCCCTTAATGAAAAACTGTTTTTT.

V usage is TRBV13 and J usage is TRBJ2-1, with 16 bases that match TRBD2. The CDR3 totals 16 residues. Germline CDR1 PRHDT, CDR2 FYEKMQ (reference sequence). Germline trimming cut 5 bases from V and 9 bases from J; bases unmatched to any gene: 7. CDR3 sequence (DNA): TGTGCCAGCAGCGAGGGACTAGCGGGAGGGCTGGGTGAGCAGTTCTTC. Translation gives CASSEGLAGGLGEQFF. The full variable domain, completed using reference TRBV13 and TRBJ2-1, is AAGVIQSPRHLIKEKRETATLKCYPIPRHDTVYWYQQGPGQDPQFLISFYEKMQSDKGSIPDRFSAQQFSDYHSELNMSSLELGDSALYFCASSEGLAGGLGEQFFGPGTRLTVL.

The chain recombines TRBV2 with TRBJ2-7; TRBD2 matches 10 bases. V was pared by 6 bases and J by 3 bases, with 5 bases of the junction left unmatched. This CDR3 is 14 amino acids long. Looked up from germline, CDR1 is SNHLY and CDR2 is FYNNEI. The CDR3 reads CASRASGSVYEQYF. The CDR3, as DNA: TGTGCCAGCAGGGCTAGCGGGAGTGTCTACGAGCAGTACTTC.

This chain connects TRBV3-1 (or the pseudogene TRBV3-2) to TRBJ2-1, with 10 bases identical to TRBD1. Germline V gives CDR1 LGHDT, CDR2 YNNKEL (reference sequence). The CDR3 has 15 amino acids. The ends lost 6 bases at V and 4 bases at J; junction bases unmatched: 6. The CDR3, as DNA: TGTGCCAGCAGTACCGGGACAGGGGAATACAATGAGCAGTTCTTC. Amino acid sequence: CASSTGTGEYNEQFF.

The CDR3 here is CSGGQGAETQYF. For the CDR3, the DNA is TGCAGCGGGGGACAGGGGGCAGAGACCCAGTACTTC. This sequence joins TRBV29-1 and TRBJ2-5, with 12 bases matching TRBD1. This CDR3 spans 12 amino acids. V was clipped by 7 bases and J by 4 bases; unmatched bases: 1. From germline, CDR1 is SQVTM and CDR2 ANQGSEA.

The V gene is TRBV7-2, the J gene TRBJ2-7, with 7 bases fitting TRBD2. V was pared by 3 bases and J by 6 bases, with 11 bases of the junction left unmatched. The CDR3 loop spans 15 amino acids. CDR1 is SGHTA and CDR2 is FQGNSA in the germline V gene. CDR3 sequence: CASSFDFGGGSEQYF. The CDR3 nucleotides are TGTGCCAGCAGCTTCGACTTTGGGGGAGGGAGCGAGCAGTACTTC.

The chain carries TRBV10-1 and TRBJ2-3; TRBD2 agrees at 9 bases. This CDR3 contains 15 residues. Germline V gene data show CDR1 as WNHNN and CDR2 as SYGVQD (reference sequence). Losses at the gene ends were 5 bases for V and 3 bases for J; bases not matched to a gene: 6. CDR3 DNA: TGCGCCAGCAGTCCGAATGCGGGAGGGACAGATACGCAGTATTTT. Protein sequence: CASSPNAGGTDTQYF.

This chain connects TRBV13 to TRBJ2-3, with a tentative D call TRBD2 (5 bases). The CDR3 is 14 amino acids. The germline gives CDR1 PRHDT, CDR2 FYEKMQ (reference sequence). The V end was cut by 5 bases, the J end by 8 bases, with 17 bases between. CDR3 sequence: CASSPVGGVRTQYF. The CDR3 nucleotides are TGTGCCAGCAGCCCAGTAGGAGGCGTCCGTACGCAGTATTTT. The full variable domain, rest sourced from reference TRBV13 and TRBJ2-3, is AAGVIQSPRHLIKEKRETATLKCYPIPRHDTVYWYQQGPGQDPQFLISFYEKMQSDKGSIPDRFSAQQFSDYHSELNMSSLELGDSALYFCASSPVGGVRTQYFGPGTRLTVL.

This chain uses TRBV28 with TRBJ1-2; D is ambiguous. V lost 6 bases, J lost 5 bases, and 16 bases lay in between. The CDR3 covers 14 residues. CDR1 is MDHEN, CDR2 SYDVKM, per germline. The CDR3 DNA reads TGTGCCAGCAGATTCGATGTGGGAGGATATGGCTACACCTTC. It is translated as CASRFDVGGYGYTF.

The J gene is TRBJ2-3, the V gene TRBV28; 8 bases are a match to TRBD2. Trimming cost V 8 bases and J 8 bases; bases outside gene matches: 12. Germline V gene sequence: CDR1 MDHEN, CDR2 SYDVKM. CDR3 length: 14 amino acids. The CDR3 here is CASSEGLVSGTQYF. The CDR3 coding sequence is TGTGCCAGCTCCGAGGGACTAGTGTCGGGTACGCAGTATTTT.

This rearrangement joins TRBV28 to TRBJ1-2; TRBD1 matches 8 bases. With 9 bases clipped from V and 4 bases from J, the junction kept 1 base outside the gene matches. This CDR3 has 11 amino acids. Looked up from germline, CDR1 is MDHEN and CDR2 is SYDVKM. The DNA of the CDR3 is TGTGCCAGTCAGGGGGCCTATGGCTACACCTTC. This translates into CASQGAYGYTF.

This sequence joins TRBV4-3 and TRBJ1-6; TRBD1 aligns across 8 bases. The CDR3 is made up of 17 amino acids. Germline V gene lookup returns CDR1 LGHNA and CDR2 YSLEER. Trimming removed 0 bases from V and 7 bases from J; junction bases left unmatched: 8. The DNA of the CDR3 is TGCGCCAGCAGCCAAGAATTAGGACAGGGCAGCAATTCACCCCTCCACTTT. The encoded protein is CASSQELGQGSNSPLHF.

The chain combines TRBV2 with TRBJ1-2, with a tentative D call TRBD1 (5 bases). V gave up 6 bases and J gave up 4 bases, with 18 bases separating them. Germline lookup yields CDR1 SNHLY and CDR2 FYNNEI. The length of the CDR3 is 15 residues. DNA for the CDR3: TGTGCCAGCAGGGACCGGGCAGGGCTGGGCTATGGCTACACCTTC. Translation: CASRDRAGLGYGYTF.

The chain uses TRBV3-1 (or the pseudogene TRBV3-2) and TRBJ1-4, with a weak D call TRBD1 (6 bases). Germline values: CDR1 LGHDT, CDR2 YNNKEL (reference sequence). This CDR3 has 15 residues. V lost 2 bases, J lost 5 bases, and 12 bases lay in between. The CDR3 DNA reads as TGTGCCAGCAGCCAAAGGGGGGGGAAAAATGAAAAACTGTTTTTT. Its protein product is CASSQRGGKNEKLFF.

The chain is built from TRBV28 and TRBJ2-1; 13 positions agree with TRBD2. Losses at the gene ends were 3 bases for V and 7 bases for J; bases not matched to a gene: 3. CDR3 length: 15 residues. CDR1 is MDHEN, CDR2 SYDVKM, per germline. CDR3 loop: CASSFTSGRGNEQFF. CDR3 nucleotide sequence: TGTGCCAGCAGTTTCACTAGCGGGAGGGGGAATGAGCAGTTCTTC.